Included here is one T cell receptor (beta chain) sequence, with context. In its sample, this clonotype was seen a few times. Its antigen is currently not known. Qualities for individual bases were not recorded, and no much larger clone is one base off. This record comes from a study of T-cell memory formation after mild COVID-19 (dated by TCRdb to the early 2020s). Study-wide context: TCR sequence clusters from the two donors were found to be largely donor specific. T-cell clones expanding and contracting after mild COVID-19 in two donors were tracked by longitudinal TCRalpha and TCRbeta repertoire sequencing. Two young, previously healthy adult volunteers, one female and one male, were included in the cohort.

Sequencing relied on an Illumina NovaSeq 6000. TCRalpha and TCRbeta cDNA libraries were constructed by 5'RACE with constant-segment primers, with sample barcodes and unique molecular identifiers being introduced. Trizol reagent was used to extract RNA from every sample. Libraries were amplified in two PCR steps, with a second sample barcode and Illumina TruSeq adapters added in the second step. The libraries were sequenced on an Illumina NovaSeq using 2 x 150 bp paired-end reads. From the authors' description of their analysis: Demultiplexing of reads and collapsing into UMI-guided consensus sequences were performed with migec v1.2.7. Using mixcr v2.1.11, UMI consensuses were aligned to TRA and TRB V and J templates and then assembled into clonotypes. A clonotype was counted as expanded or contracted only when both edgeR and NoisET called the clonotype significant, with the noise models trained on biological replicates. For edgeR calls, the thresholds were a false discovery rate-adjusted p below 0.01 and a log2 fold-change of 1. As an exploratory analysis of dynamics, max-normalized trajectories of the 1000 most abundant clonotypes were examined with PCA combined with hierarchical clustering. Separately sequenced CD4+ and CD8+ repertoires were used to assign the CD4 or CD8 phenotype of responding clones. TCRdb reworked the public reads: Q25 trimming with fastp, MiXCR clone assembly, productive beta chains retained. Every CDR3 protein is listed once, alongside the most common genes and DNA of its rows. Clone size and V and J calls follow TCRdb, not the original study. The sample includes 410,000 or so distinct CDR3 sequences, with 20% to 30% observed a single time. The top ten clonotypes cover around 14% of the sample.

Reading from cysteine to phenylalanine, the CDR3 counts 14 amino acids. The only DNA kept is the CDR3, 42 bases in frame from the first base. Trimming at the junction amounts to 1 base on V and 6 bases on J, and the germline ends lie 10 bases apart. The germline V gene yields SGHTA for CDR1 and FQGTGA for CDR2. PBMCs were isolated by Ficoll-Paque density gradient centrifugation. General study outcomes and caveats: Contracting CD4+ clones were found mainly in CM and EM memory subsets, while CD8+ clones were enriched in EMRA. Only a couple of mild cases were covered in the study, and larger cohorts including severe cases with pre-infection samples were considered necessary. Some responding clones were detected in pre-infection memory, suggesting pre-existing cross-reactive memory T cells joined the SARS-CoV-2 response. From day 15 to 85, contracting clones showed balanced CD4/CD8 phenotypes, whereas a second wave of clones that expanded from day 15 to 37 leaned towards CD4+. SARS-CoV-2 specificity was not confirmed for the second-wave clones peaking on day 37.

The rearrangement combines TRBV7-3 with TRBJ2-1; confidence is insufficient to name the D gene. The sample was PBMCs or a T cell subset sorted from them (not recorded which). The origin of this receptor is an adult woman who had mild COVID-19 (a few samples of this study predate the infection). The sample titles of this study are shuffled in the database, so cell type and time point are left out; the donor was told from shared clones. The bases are TGTGCCAGCAGCTTAATGGGATGGGGCAATGAGCAGTTCTTC. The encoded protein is CASSLMGWGNEQFF. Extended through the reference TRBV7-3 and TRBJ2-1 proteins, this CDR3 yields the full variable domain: GAGVSQTPSNKVTEKGKYVELRCDPISGHTALYWYRQSLGQGPEFLIYFQGTGAADDSGLPNDRFFAVRPEGSVSTLKIQRTERGDSAVYLCASSLMGWGNEQFFGPGTRLTVL.